A selection of T cell receptor beta chains follows, all from one sample in a study of sequential checkpoint blockade in melanoma. TCRdb's table, derived via immunoSEQ multiplex PCR, lists solely in-frame clones and lacks some. The sample lists 20,000 to 25,000 clones; under 70% were seen once. Sequencing was performed on CD8+ T cells sorted from blood (inferred from file names), taken from a patient given nivolumab and ipilimumab in sequence. Every receptor here comes from a human donor with melanoma. Both conserved end residues are part of each CDR3. A D gene is named only where the DNA matches it firmly. Clone size appears in some rows only: once, few, many, or a class for an expanded clone.

clone_size d_call j_call v_call cdr3_nt cdr3_aa
- TRBD1 TRBJ1-5 TRBV6-5 TGTGCCAGCAGTTACGGACAGGGGGCTCAGCCCCAGCATTTT CASSYGQGAQPQHF
- TRBD2 TRBJ2-3 TRBV11-1 TGTGCCAGCAGTTGGGGGGGAGATACGCAGTATTTT CASSWGGDTQYF
few TRBD1 TRBJ2-5 TRBV7-6 TGTGCCAGCAGCTTAAACGCAGGGGGCCTAGAGACCCAGTACTTC CASSLNAGGLETQYF
- TRBD2 TRBJ2-3 TRBV28 TGTGCCAGCAGTTTAATTAGCGGGGGCGGAGATACGCAGTATTTT CASSLISGGGDTQYF
medium-sized - TRBJ1-4 TRBV5-5 TGTGCCAGCCGACTCGCCGAAAAACTGTTTTTT CASRLAEKLFF
- TRBD1 TRBJ2-5 TRBV9 TGTGCCAGCAGCGGGGCCGGGACAGGGCTGGAGACCCAGTACTTC CASSGAGTGLETQYF
few TRBD1 TRBJ1-4 TRBV4-3 TGCGCCAGCAGCCATTCGACAGGGGATGAAAAACTGTTTTTT CASSHSTGDEKLFF
- - TRBJ2-1 TRBV2 TGTGCCAGCAGTGCCGGGGGCGGGGGTCTCTACAATGAGCAGTTCTTC CASSAGGGGLYNEQFF
- - TRBJ1-2 TRBV5-4 TGTGCCAGCAGCTTGGACAGGTCTTCTAACTATGGCTACACCTTC CASSLDRSSNYGYTF
- - TRBJ1-1 TRBV9 TGTGCCAGCAGCGTGGGGTATAGCGGCACTGAAGCTTTCTTT CASSVGYSGTEAFF
- - TRBJ1-6 TRBV6-1 TGTGCCAGCAGTTTTGGACGGGAAAATTCACCCCTCCACTTT CASSFGRENSPLHF
- TRBD1 TRBJ2-7 TRBV7-2 TGTGCCAGCATCGAGAGGGGACAGACCTACGAGCAGTACTTC CASIERGQTYEQYF
medium-sized TRBD1 TRBJ2-1 TRBV7-3 TGTGCCAGCAGCCCCACAGGGGGTGAGCAGTTCTTC CASSPTGGEQFF
few - TRBJ1-2 TRBV23-1 TGCGCCAGCAGAACTGGGGGCCCCGGGGGGGTTGGCTACACCTTC CASRTGGPGGVGYTF
medium-sized TRBD1 TRBJ1-2 TRBV13 TGTGCCAGCAGCTCCCCCGGGACAGGGACTGGCTACACCTTC CASSSPGTGTGYTF
few - TRBJ1-1 TRBV10-3 TGTGCCATCAGTGAGAGATCATCCGGAGGCACTGAAGCTTTCTTT CAISERSSGGTEAFF
- - TRBJ2-5 TRBV5-1 TGCGCCAGCTCTCCGGGGTCAGAGACCCAGTACTTC CASSPGSETQYF
- - TRBJ1-4 TRBV29-1 TGCAGCGTCCAGGGCGGGGGCCCTAATGAAAAACTGTTTTTT CSVQGGGPNEKLFF
- - TRBJ2-3 TRBV29-1 TGCAGCGTTGAATTTGCGGGAAGTCAATACACAGATACGCAGTATTTT CSVEFAGSQYTDTQYF
- - TRBJ1-2 TRBV6-5 TGTGCCAGCAGTCCCTTCTCCGACAGTGGTCTTGGCTACACCTTC CASSPFSDSGLGYTF
many - TRBJ2-7 TRBV9 TGTGCCAGCAGCCCCGCACCCCCGGGACACGAGGACCACGAGCAGTACTTC CASSPAPPGHEDHEQYF
- TRBD2 TRBJ2-5 TRBV2 TGTGCCAGCAGTGCGGCTAGCGGGGGCCTGGGGGAGACCCAGTACTTC CASSAASGGLGETQYF